This T cell receptor (beta chain) was recorded in a study of follicular helper T cells after annual influenza vaccination. Assay: immunoSEQ multiplex PCR; the TCRdb copy retains only in-frame clones and omits some. The sample holds about 500 clones; about four fifths are singletons and the top ten take approximately 4%. Time point of the sample: 2015-2016 season, 7 days after influenza vaccination. Subjects lived in the community and lacked influenza vaccine within the prior 6 months. Between about 35 and 110 mL of blood was drawn per time point. The receptor's source is an adult who received the influenza vaccine. The sequencing used CXCR5+ CD38+ circulating T follicular helper cells from blood, collected 7 days after influenza vaccination. As to subset: circulating Tfh, non-naive CD4+CXCR5+PD-1+ (ICOS+CD38+ or ICOS-CD38-).

This CDR3 is CASSFRGQFTEAFF. CDR3 sequence (DNA): TGTGCCAGCAGTTTCAGGGGACAGTTCACTGAAGCTTTCTTT. This sequence joins TRBV6-5 and TRBJ1-1, with 7 nucleotides matching TRBD1. The CDR3 loop spans 14 amino acids. The V segment lost 4 bases and the J segment 4 bases; nucleotides outside the gene matches: 6. Germline CDR1 MNHEY, CDR2 SVGAGI.